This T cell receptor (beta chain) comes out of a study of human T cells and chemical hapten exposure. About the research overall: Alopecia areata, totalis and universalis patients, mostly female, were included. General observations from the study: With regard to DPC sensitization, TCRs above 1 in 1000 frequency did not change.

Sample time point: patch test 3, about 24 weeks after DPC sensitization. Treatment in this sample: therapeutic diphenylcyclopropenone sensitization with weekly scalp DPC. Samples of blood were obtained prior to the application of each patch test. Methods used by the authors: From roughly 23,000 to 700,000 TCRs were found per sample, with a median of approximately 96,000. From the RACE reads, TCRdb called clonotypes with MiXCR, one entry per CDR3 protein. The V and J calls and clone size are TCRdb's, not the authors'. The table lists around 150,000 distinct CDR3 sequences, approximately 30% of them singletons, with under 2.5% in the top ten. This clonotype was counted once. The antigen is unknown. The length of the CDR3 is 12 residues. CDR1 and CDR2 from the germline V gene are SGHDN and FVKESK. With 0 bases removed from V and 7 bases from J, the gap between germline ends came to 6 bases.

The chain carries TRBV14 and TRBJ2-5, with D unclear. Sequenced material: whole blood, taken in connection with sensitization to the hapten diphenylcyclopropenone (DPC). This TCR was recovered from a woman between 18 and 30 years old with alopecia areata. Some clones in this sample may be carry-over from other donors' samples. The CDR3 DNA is TGTGCCAGCAGCCAAGACATCCGGACCCAGTACTTC. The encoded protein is CASSQDIRTQYF.